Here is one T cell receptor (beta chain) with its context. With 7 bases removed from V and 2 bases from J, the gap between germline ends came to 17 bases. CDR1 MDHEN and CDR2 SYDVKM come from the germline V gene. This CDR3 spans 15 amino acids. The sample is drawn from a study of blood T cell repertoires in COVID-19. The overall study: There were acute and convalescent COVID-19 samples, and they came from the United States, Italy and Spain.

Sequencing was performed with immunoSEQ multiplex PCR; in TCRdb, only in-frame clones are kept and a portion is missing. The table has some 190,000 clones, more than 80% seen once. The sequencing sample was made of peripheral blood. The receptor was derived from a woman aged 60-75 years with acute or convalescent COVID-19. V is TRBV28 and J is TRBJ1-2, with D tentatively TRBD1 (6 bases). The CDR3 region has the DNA TGTGCCAGCACATGGCGCGGCACAGGGAACTATGGCTACACCTTC. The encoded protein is CASTWRGTGNYGYTF.